The T cell receptor (beta chain) under discussion was sequenced for a study of blood T cell repertoires in COVID-19. About the study: From the United States, Italy and Spain came samples of acute and convalescent COVID-19. In each case, the material was cDNA or gDNA derived from T cells, B-cell-depleted T cells, or PBMCs.

The germline V gene has CDR1 SSHAT and CDR2 FNYEAQ (reference sequence). Losses at the gene ends were 5 bases for V and 5 bases for J; bases not matched to a gene: 14. The CDR3 totals 16 residues. Original data processing: Nucleated cell number was recorded as an estimate derived from reference gene primer amplification. Repertoires were generated with immunoSEQ multiplex PCR, while TCRdb's copy carries only in-frame clones and drops some. D and trimming were read from the DNA, whereas the V and J calls and clone size are those reported in that table. The profile shows about 300,000 clones, roughly 87% of them singletons.

This clonotype was sampled from a man between 18 and 35 years old with active or convalescent COVID-19. The specimen sequenced was peripheral blood. V is TRBV7-7 and J is TRBJ1-2; the match to TRBD1 covers 7 bases. The CDR3 DNA sequence: TGTGCCAGCAGCCACCACGAGTTCGACAGGGAATATGGCTACACCTTC. Protein sequence: CASSHHEFDREYGYTF.